This entry lists 4 T cell receptor beta chains sequenced from one sample in a study of Ad26.COV2.S vaccination and SARS-CoV-2 variants. This table comes from immunoSEQ multiplex PCR, and its TCRdb copy is limited to in-frame clones, with some not included. The profile shows hundreds of thousands of clones, about 85% of them singletons. Regarding treatment: around 19 received Ad26.COV2.S at low or high dose, single or two shots; roughly five received placebo; per-sample allocation not given. Repertoires come from day 63 after the first vaccine or placebo injection. This sample comprised peripheral blood, obtained in a trial of Ad26.COV2.S vaccine versus placebo. The source is a person between 18 and 65 years old who received the Ad26.COV2.S COVID-19 vaccine or a placebo.

The gene calls are TRBV27 and TRBJ2-7, with 8 bases identical to TRBD2. V shed 0 bases, J shed 4 bases, and the junction held 8 bases outside the gene matches. The CDR3 runs to 16 residues. Germline V gene lookup returns CDR1 MNHEY and CDR2 SMNVEV (reference sequence). The chain's CDR3 is CASSLSKGLVEYEQYF. The CDR3 nucleotides read TGTGCCAGCAGTTTATCAAAGGGACTAGTTGAATACGAGCAGTACTTC.

This chain connects TRBV27 to TRBJ1-6; TRBD1 matches at 7 bases. The CDR3 consists of 15 residues. The V and J ends lost 4 bases and 5 bases, in that order; junction bases with no gene match: 5. Germline V CDR1 and CDR2: MNHEY, SMNVEV (reference sequence). In DNA, the CDR3 is TGTGCCAGCAGTTCTGGACAGGCGAATAATTCACCCCTCCACTTT. As protein: CASSSGQANNSPLHF.

This sequence joins TRBV6-5 and TRBJ2-3, with D perhaps matching TRBD1 or TRBD2 (5 bases each). The CDR3 contains 16 residues. The germline V and J ends were trimmed by 0 bases and 1 base, with 11 bases remaining between them. Germline V CDR1 and CDR2: MNHEY, SVGAGI. CDR3 protein: CASSYSSGTGTDTQYF. The CDR3 DNA follows: TGTGCCAGCAGTTACTCATCCGGGACGGGCACAGATACGCAGTATTTT.

The chain combines TRBV28 with TRBJ2-6; weak D call: TRBD2 (5 bases). This CDR3 has 15 residues. V was trimmed by 5 bases and J by 4 bases, leaving 12 bases between them. The germline V gene has CDR1 MDHEN and CDR2 SYDVKM. The CDR3 DNA reads TGTGCCAGCAGTCCCAACTCGGGGGGGGCCAACGTCCTGACTTTC. Translation: CASSPNSGGANVLTF.